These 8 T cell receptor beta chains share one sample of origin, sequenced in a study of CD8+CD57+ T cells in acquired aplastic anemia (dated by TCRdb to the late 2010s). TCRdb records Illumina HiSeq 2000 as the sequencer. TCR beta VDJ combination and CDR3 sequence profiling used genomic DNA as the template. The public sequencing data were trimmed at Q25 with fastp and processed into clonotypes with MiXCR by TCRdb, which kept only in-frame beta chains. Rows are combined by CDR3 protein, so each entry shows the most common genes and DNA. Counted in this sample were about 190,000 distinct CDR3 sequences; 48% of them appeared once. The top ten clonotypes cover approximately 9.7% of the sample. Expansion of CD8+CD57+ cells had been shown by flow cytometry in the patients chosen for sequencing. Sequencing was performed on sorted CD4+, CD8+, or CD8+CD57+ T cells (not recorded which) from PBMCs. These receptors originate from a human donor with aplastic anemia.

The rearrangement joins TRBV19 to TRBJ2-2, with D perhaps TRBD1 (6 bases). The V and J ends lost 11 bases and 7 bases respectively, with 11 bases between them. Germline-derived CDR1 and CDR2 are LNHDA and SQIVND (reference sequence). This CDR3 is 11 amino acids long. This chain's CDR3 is CAARQDGELFF. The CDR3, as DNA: TGTGCCGCTCGACAGGACGGGGAGCTGTTTTTT.

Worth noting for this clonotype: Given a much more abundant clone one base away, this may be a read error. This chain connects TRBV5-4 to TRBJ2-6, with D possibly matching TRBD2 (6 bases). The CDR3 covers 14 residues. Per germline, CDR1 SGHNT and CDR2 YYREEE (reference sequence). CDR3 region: CASSLLGGADVLTF. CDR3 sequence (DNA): TGTGCCAGCAGCTTGCTGGGCGGGGCCGACGTCCTGACTTTC.

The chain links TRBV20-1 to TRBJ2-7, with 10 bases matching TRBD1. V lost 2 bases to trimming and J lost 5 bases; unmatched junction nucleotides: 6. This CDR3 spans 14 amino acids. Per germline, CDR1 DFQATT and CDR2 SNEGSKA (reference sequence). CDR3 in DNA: TGCAGTGCTAGACGGTCGACAGGGGGCAACGAGCAGTACTTC. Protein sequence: CSARRSTGGNEQYF.

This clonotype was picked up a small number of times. CDR3 sequence reads: CASSSTGGGEQYF. As DNA, the CDR3 is TGTGCCAGCAGCTCGACAGGGGGAGGCGAGCAGTACTTC. The chain recombines TRBV5-6 with TRBJ2-7; TRBD1 matches 9 bases. Germline V gene sequence: CDR1 SGHDT, CDR2 YYEEEE. This CDR3 region has 13 residues. The junction had 4 bases not matched to a gene; V was cut back by 3 bases and J by 6 bases. Full variable domain (missing parts from reference TRBV5-6 and TRBJ2-7): DAGVTQSPTHLIKTRGQQVTLRCSPKSGHDTVSWYQQALGQGPQFIFQYYEEEERQRGNFPDRFSGHQFPNYSSELNVNALLLGDSALYLCASSSTGGGEQYFGPGTRLTVT.

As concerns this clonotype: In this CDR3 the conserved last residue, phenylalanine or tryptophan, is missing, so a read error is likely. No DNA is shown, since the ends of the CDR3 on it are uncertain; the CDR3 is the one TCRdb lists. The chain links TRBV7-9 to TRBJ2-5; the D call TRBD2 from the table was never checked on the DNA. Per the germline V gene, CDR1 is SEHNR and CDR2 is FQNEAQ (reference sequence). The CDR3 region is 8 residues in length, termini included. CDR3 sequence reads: CASSLGLL.

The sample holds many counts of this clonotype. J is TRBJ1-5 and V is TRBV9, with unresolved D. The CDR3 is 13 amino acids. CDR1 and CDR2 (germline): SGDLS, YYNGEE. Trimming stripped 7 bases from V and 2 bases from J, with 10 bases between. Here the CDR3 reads CASDPGGNQPQHF. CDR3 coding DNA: TGTGCCAGCGACCCCGGGGGCAATCAGCCCCAGCATTTT.

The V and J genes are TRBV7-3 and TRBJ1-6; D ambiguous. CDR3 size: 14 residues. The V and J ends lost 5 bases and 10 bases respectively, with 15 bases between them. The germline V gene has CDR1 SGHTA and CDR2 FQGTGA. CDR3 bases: TGTGCCAGCAGCCCTGAAGTAGGTCCCTCACCCCTCCACTTT. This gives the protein CASSPEVGPSPLHF. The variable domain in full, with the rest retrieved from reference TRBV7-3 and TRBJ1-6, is GAGVSQTPSNKVTEKGKYVELRCDPISGHTALYWYRQSLGQGPEFLIYFQGTGAADDSGLPNDRFFAVRPEGSVSTLKIQRTERGDSAVYLCASSPEVGPSPLHFGNGTRLTVT.

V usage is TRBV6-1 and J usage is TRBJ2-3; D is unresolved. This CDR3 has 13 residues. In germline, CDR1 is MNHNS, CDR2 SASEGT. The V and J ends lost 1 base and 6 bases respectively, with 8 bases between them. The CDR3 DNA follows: TGTGCCAGCAGTGAAGGTACAGAGGATACGCAGTATTTT. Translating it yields CASSEGTEDTQYF.